The 21 T cell receptor beta chains listed next were all sequenced from one sample in a study of identical twins. TCRdb fed the 5' RACE reads into MiXCR, producing one record per CDR3 protein. Among 500,000 to 600,000 distinct CDR3 sequences, about 20% were seen once, and the ten largest hold around 1%. These same data were also listed under a study on T cells expressing NK-cell markers.

Input material: CD4+ T cells sorted from blood. All receptors come from a woman aged 18-29 years in good health.

A few counts support this clonotype. The chain uses TRBV6-6 and TRBJ1-1, with a possible D match to TRBD1 (5 bases). Germline CDR1 is MNHNY and CDR2 is SVGAGI (reference sequence). The CDR3 length is 13 residues. V was cut by 4 bases and J by 13 bases, with 19 bases left in between. In DNA, the CDR3 is TGTGCCAGCAGTTCCCTCGGGCAGGGATACGATTTCTTT. As protein: CASSSLGQGYDFF.

There are a few counts of this clonotype. The rearrangement uses TRBV29-1 and TRBJ1-1, with 7 bases aligning to TRBD1. Germline CDR1 is SQVTM and CDR2 is ANQGSEA. The CDR3 loop spans 15 amino acids. V trimming: 5 bases; J trimming: 6 bases; junction bases outside the gene matches: 15. Written as DNA, the CDR3 is TGCAGCGTTTCACCCGGTCGAGGGACAGCGGCTGAAGCTTTCTTT. Residues: CSVSPGRGTAAEAFF.

A few counts support this clonotype. This sequence joins TRBV20-1 and TRBJ1-2; maybe TRBD1 (5 bases). The V and J ends lost 6 bases and 4 bases respectively, with 18 bases between them. The germline V gene has CDR1 DFQATT and CDR2 SNEGSKA (reference sequence). This CDR3 contains 14 residues. CDR3 loop: CSARGGTLPYGYTF. The CDR3 region has the DNA TGCAGTGCCCGGGGGGGGACTCTTCCCTATGGCTACACCTTC.

V gene TRBV20-1 combines with J gene TRBJ2-7, with D unresolved. The CDR3 is made up of 13 amino acids. The germline V gene has CDR1 DFQATT and CDR2 SNEGSKA (reference sequence). V was pared by 3 bases and J by 3 bases, with 12 bases between. The DNA of the CDR3 is TGCAGTGCTAGTAGGGAAGACGGCTACGAGCAGTACTTC. This translates into CSASREDGYEQYF.

This clonotype was seen more than once but under ten times. This rearrangement joins TRBV20-1 to TRBJ2-5; D remains ambiguous. The CDR3 is made up of 11 amino acids. Trimming pared 7 bases from V and 5 bases from J, leaving 11 bases between. Germline V gene data show CDR1 as DFQATT and CDR2 as SNEGSKA (reference sequence). The CDR3 bases are TGCAGTGTCGGTTTTGTGGAGACCCAGTACTTC. Protein product: CSVGFVETQYF.

This chain connects TRBV5-1 to TRBJ2-4, with TRBD1 identical over 7 bases. The germline V gene encodes CDR1 SGHRS and CDR2 YFSETQ. The V gene end was trimmed by 3 bases and the J gene end by 7 bases; junction bases not matched to a gene: 4. The CDR3 has 13 amino acids. CDR3 in DNA: TGCGCCAGCAGCTGGGACAGCCAGAACATTCAGTACTTC. This gives the protein CASSWDSQNIQYF.

The chain is built from TRBV19 and TRBJ1-4; D remains unclear. With 5 bases removed from V and 7 bases from J, the gap between germline ends came to 14 bases. This CDR3 comprises 14 residues. Germline-derived CDR1 and CDR2 are LNHDA and SQIVND (reference sequence). CDR3 protein: CASSVTGSAEKLFF. Here the CDR3 DNA reads TGTGCCAGTAGTGTCACCGGGTCGGCTGAAAAACTGTTTTTT.

The chain joins TRBV3-1 to TRBJ2-3; D is possibly TRBD1 or TRBD2 (5 bases each). The germline V gene encodes CDR1 LGHDT and CDR2 YNNKEL (reference sequence). The germline V and J ends were trimmed by 8 bases and 4 bases, with 13 bases remaining between them. The CDR3 sequence is 13 residues long. The CDR3 DNA reads TGTGCCAGCTCCAGGGACGTTGCAGATACGCAGTATTTT. As protein: CASSRDVADTQYF.

This sequence joins TRBV20-1 and TRBJ2-3; TRBD2 is a possible D gene (5 bases). With 3 bases removed from V and 2 bases from J, the gap between germline ends came to 9 bases. This CDR3 spans 13 amino acids. Germline V gene sequence: CDR1 DFQATT, CDR2 SNEGSKA (reference sequence). CDR3 amino acids: CSASRENTDTQYF. The CDR3 bases are TGCAGTGCTAGTCGGGAAAACACAGATACGCAGTATTTT.

The V call is TRBV9, the J call TRBJ2-7; perhaps TRBD2 as D (5 bases). In germline, CDR1 is SGDLS, CDR2 YYNGEE. The V and J ends lost 4 bases and 3 bases respectively, with 14 bases between them. There are 14 residues in the CDR3. The chain's CDR3 is CASSLREGRYEQYF. The CDR3, as DNA: TGTGCCAGCAGCCTCCGAGAGGGTCGCTACGAGCAGTACTTC.

V is TRBV20-1 and J is TRBJ1-2; unclear D gene. Germline loops: CDR1 DFQATT, CDR2 SNEGSKA (reference sequence). The V gene lost 6 bases and the J gene lost 8 bases, with 13 bases spanning the gap. The CDR3 contains 11 residues. This CDR3 reads CSAPSPKGYTF. The CDR3 nucleotides are TGCAGTGCCCCTTCCCCTAAAGGCTACACCTTC.

The chain recombines TRBV20-1 with TRBJ2-2, with 7 bases lining up with TRBD2. Germline V lookup: CDR1 DFQATT, CDR2 SNEGSKA (reference sequence). The CDR3 length is 15 residues. Unmatched junction bases numbered 6, after V lost 3 bases and J lost 2 bases. Here the CDR3 reads CSARSAGLNTGELFF. The CDR3 bases are TGCAGTGCTAGGTCAGCGGGGTTAAACACCGGGGAGCTGTTTTTT.

This clonotype occurred a few times. This chain joins TRBV12-3 or TRBV12-4 and TRBJ2-1; 11 nucleotides agree with TRBD2. V shed 3 bases, J shed 9 bases, and the junction held 7 bases outside the gene matches. There are 15 residues in the CDR3. This chain's CDR3 is CASSLLAGGVSEQFF. The CDR3 DNA reads TGTGCCAGCAGTTTGCTAGCGGGGGGTGTGAGTGAGCAGTTCTTC.

This clonotype was seen a few times. The J gene is TRBJ2-1, the V gene TRBV15, with no clear D. Germline V gene data show CDR1 as LNHNV and CDR2 as YYDKDF (reference sequence). This CDR3 region has 14 residues. The V gene lost 0 bases and the J gene lost 9 bases, with 12 bases spanning the gap. CDR3 DNA sequence: TGTGCCACCAGCAGAGAGGGGTTAGGGTTTGAGCAGTTCTTC. Encoded protein: CATSREGLGFEQFF.

This clonotype showed up just a few times. DNA of the CDR3: TGTGCCAGCAGCGTACGGTCGTCACACGATGAGCAGTTCTTC. It yields the protein CASSVRSSHDEQFF. This rearrangement joins TRBV9 to TRBJ2-1, with D hard to call. The CDR3 is 14 residues long. Germline CDR1 is SGDLS and CDR2 is YYNGEE. Trimming removed 1 base at V and 8 bases at J, with 13 bases between.

The chain joins TRBV29-1 to TRBJ1-2; 7 nucleotides align to TRBD1. The CDR3 length is 14 residues. Looked up from germline, CDR1 is SQVTM and CDR2 is ANQGSEA. J was trimmed by 6 bases and V by 7 bases; bases with no gene match: 14. The CDR3 here is CSAQRIYRGDGYTF. The CDR3 bases are TGCAGCGCCCAAAGAATATACAGGGGTGATGGCTACACCTTC. The full variable domain, rest sourced from reference TRBV29-1 and TRBJ1-2, is SAVISQKPSRDICQRGTSLTIQCQVDSQVTMMFWYRQQPGQSLTLIATANQGSEATYESGFVIDKFPISRPNLTFSTLTVSNMSPEDSSIYLCSAQRIYRGDGYTFGSGTRLTVV.

The sample holds a few counts of this clonotype. The V and J genes are TRBV29-1 and TRBJ2-1; 8 positions agree with TRBD1. This CDR3 spans 14 amino acids. In germline, CDR1 is SQVTM, CDR2 ANQGSEA. Trimming took 7 bases from V and 4 from J; bases not matched to a gene: 9. CDR3 loop: CSGSLGQGYNEQFF. CDR3 DNA: TGCAGCGGAAGCCTAGGACAGGGATACAATGAGCAGTTCTTC.

This clonotype was detected only a few times. The rearrangement joins TRBV20-1 to TRBJ1-3; no clear D gene. V was shortened by 1 base and J by 5 bases, with 6 bases between the two germline ends. Germline V gene sequence: CDR1 DFQATT, CDR2 SNEGSKA (reference sequence). The CDR3 sequence is 12 residues long. CDR3 nucleotides: TGCAGTGCTAGAGGGAGTCGAAACACCATATATTTT. Encoded protein: CSARGSRNTIYF.

This clonotype was detected a few times. The chain is built from TRBV6-1 and TRBJ1-1; no clear D. V lost 6 bases, J lost 0 bases, and 8 bases lay in between. CDR1 is MNHNS, CDR2 SASEGT, per germline. This CDR3 contains 13 residues. This CDR3 reads CASSVSMNTEAFF. The CDR3 nucleotides are TGTGCCAGCAGCGTTAGCATGAACACTGAAGCTTTCTTT.

The CDR3 reads CASSQDQYYPYNEQFF. In DNA, the CDR3 is TGCGCCAGCAGCCAAGATCAATACTACCCGTACAATGAGCAGTTCTTC. The V and J genes are TRBV4-3 and TRBJ2-1; D not resolved. From germline, CDR1 is LGHNA and CDR2 YSLEER. The CDR3 has 16 amino acids. V was pared by 0 bases and J by 4 bases, with 13 bases between.

V is TRBV5-6 and J is TRBJ2-7; tentative D call: TRBD2 (5 bases). The ends were cut back, 6 bases at V and 2 bases at J, with 15 bases in the middle. The CDR3 is 14 amino acids. Germline V gene sequence: CDR1 SGHDT, CDR2 YYEEEE. Written as DNA, the CDR3 is TGTGCCAGCACCCTATTGGGAGCTCCCTACGAGCAGTACTTC. It yields the protein CASTLLGAPYEQYF.